In its sample, the clone carrying this T cell receptor (beta chain) was seen once. V lost 6 bases and J lost 0, with 9 bases in between. The CDR3 is 14 residues long. Looked up from germline, CDR1 is MNHEY and CDR2 is SMNVEV (reference sequence). This specimen comes from a study of blood T cell repertoires in COVID-19. Method: immunoSEQ multiplex PCR; TCRdb's copy keeps in-frame clones and lacks some. The data hold over 100,000 clones, with roughly 84% observed a single time. V and J are TRBV27 and TRBJ2-4; D ambiguous. The sequenced material came from peripheral blood. The receptor was derived from a human donor in a cohort sampled during active COVID-19. CDR3 coding DNA: TGTGCCAGCAGGGAGAACCTAGCCAAAAACATTCAGTACTTC. Translated: CASRENLAKNIQYF.